The next 17 T cell receptor beta chains were all read from a single sample in a study of blood T cell repertoires in COVID-19. Repertoires were generated with immunoSEQ multiplex PCR, while TCRdb's copy carries only in-frame clones and drops some. The repertoire holds fewer than 250,000 clones, with approximately 88% as singletons. Sample: PBMCs or T cells enriched from blood (not recorded which). The receptors here all came from a woman younger than 45 who had been exposed to COVID-19.

The chain is built from TRBV4-1 and TRBJ1-1; D may be TRBD1 (6 bases). The CDR3 length is 15 residues. Germline CDR1 and CDR2: MGHRA and YSYEKL. Trimming took off 6 bases at V and 7 bases at J, with 21 bases between the two ends. DNA of the CDR3: TGCGCCAGCAGGGGGGACAAACCGGGAACGATTGAAGCTTTCTTT. Encoded protein: CASRGDKPGTIEAFF.

The V gene is TRBV9, the J gene TRBJ2-3; 9 bases agree with TRBD2. This CDR3 contains 16 residues. In germline, CDR1 is SGDLS, CDR2 YYNGEE. Losses at the gene ends were 4 bases for V and 0 bases for J; bases not matched to a gene: 6. The CDR3 nucleotides are TGTGCCAGCAGCCCACGGACTAGCGCGAGCACAGATACGCAGTATTTT. Its protein is CASSPRTSASTDTQYF.

The V gene is TRBV30, the J gene TRBJ2-3, with TRBD2 matching 7 bases. Trimming cost V 3 bases and J 6 bases; bases outside gene matches: 9. The CDR3 is 14 amino acids. CDR1 and CDR2 from the germline V gene are GTSNPN and SVGIG (reference sequence). CDR3 amino acids: CAWRGWGGTDTQYF. Here the CDR3 DNA reads TGTGCCTGGAGAGGATGGGGGGGGACCGATACGCAGTATTTT.

The chain couples TRBV29-1 to TRBJ2-1, with 10 bases identical to TRBD2. V was pared by 2 bases and J by 3 bases, with 4 bases of the junction left unmatched. The CDR3 length is 15 residues. Germline CDR1 reads SQVTM; CDR2 reads ANQGSEA. CDR3 residues: CSVEWTSGYYNEQFF. In DNA, the CDR3 is TGCAGCGTTGAATGGACTAGCGGATACTACAATGAGCAGTTCTTC.

This clone has more than one count but fewer than ten. This chain connects TRBV11-2 to TRBJ2-2, with 12 nucleotides matching TRBD2. Trimming removed 7 bases from V and 6 bases from J; junction bases left unmatched: 12. The CDR3 is 17 residues long. Germline-derived CDR1 and CDR2 are SGHAT and FQNNGV. The CDR3 DNA follows: TGTGCCAGCACCCCTCGGCTAGCGGGAGGGTACGCCGGGGAGCTGTTTTTT. Translated: CASTPRLAGGYAGELFF.

This clone was seen only once. CDR3 sequence (DNA): TGTGCCACCAGCAGAGCAAGAGACGAGCAGTACTTC. Translated: CATSRARDEQYF. The chain is built from TRBV15 and TRBJ2-7, with no clear D. Trimming shortened V by 1 base and J by 5 bases, and 6 bases separated the two germline ends. CDR1 is LNHNV and CDR2 is YYDKDF in the germline V gene (reference sequence). The CDR3 covers 12 residues.

This chain joins TRBV24-1 and TRBJ2-3; 8 bases align to TRBD1. Germline trimming cut 0 bases from V and 6 bases from J; bases unmatched to any gene: 16. The V gene's germline CDR1 is KGHDR and CDR2 SFDVKD. CDR3 length equals 19 residues. CDR3 bases: TGTGCCACCAGTGATTTGTCCTCCCCGGACAGGGCCCACACTGATACGCAGTATTTT. This encodes CATSDLSSPDRAHTDTQYF.

The chain joins TRBV19 to TRBJ2-2, with 13 nucleotides matching TRBD2. Germline lookup yields CDR1 LNHDA and CDR2 SQIVND (reference sequence). This CDR3 is built from 16 residues. V shed 5 bases, J shed 1 base, and the junction held 1 base outside the gene matches. CDR3 loop: CASSRLAGGNTGELFF. The CDR3 DNA reads as TGTGCCAGTAGTCGACTAGCGGGAGGGAACACCGGGGAGCTGTTTTTT.

The chain has TRBV19 and TRBJ1-1, with 10 bases that match TRBD1. V lost 3 bases and J lost 4; bases outside the gene matches: 11. The CDR3 covers 17 residues. Germline assignment: CDR1 LNHDA and CDR2 SQIVND (reference sequence). DNA of the CDR3: TGTGCCAGTAGTATTATGGGGACAGGGGTGAGGGGCACTGAAGCTTTCTTT. Translated, it gives CASSIMGTGVRGTEAFF.

This clone has only a few counts. This chain links TRBV20-1 with TRBJ2-7; TRBD1 aligns across 10 bases. The V segment lost 3 bases and the J segment 2 bases; nucleotides outside the gene matches: 7. CDR3 length equals 15 residues. The V gene's germline CDR1 is DFQATT and CDR2 SNEGSKA (reference sequence). CDR3 protein: CSASSRDRGPYEQYF. DNA for the CDR3: TGCAGTGCTAGTTCCCGGGACAGGGGCCCCTACGAGCAGTACTTC.

About this clone: Mismatch with germline at one junction end may stem from a read error. V is TRBV7-9 and J is TRBJ2-1; TRBD2 matches at 9 bases. The germline V gene encodes CDR1 SEHNR and CDR2 FQNEAQ (reference sequence). The CDR3 extends over 14 amino acids. CDR3 protein: CASSLAGAYNEQFF. The CDR3 nucleotides read TGTGCCAGCAGTTTAGCGGGAGCCTACAATGAGCAGTTCTTC.

J is TRBJ1-1 and V is TRBV4-1; the D is unclear. This CDR3 has 11 amino acids. The V and J ends lost 4 bases and 8 bases respectively, with 8 bases between them. Germline V gives CDR1 MGHRA, CDR2 YSYEKL. The CDR3 loop is CASSRKSEAFF. As DNA, the CDR3 is TGCGCCAGCAGCCGCAAGAGCGAAGCTTTCTTT.

J is TRBJ2-7 and V is TRBV4-1, with 8 bases matching TRBD1. The CDR3 runs to 14 residues. The trim removed 1 base at V and 4 bases at J, leaving 3 bases unmatched. CDR1 and CDR2 from the germline V gene are MGHRA and YSYEKL. The CDR3: CASSQAQGEYEQYF. In DNA, the CDR3 is TGCGCCAGCAGCCAAGCACAGGGGGAATACGAGCAGTACTTC.

V usage is TRBV4-1 and J usage is TRBJ2-2; 10 positions agree with TRBD2. The J segment lost 5 bases and the V segment lost 8 bases, leaving 8 bases of the junction unmatched. CDR1 MGHRA and CDR2 YSYEKL come from the germline V gene. This CDR3 spans 15 amino acids. The CDR3 nucleotides read TGCGCCAGCGCCCTAGCGGGAGCTTATACCGGGGAGCTGTTTTTT. Translated, it gives CASALAGAYTGELFF.

This chain uses TRBV9 with TRBJ2-1; unclear D gene. Germline V gene data show CDR1 as SGDLS and CDR2 as YYNGEE. V was shortened by 0 bases and J by 1 base, with 8 bases between the two germline ends. CDR3 length: 15 residues. The CDR3 protein is CASSVERGSYNEQFF. As DNA, the CDR3 is TGTGCCAGCAGCGTAGAGCGCGGATCCTACAATGAGCAGTTCTTC.

The chain carries TRBV6-4 and TRBJ1-1; TRBD1 matches 9 bases. CDR1 is MRHNA, CDR2 SNTAGT, per germline. Losses at the gene ends were 6 bases for V and 4 bases for J; bases not matched to a gene: 3. This CDR3 comprises 13 residues. CDR3 residues: CASSSTGGTEAFF. The DNA for the CDR3 is TGTGCCAGCAGCTCGACAGGGGGCACTGAAGCTTTCTTT.

This clone was seen a handful of times. This chain uses TRBV11-2 with TRBJ2-2; D unclear. The V gene lost 7 bases and the J gene lost 0 bases, with 15 bases spanning the gap. The CDR3 has 16 residues. Germline CDR1 and CDR2: SGHAT and FQNNGV. CDR3 in amino acids: CASTARYRTNTGELFF. The CDR3 DNA sequence: TGTGCCAGCACCGCCAGGTACCGGACGAACACCGGGGAGCTGTTTTTT.